The next 13 T cell receptor beta chains were all read from a single sample in a study of T cell responses to AZD1222 COVID-19 vaccine. Sequencing used immunoSEQ multiplex PCR; TCRdb keeps in-frame clones, though not all of them. The sample consists of 200,000 to 300,000 clones, 85% to 95% of them appearing once. This sample comprised peripheral blood, obtained on day 0 of AZD1222 vaccination. The receptors here all came from an adult in good health.

This chain connects TRBV28 to TRBJ1-4; weak D call: TRBD1 (6 bases). The length of the CDR3 is 17 residues. Trimming pared 6 bases from V and 1 base from J, leaving 18 bases between. Looked up from germline, CDR1 is MDHEN and CDR2 is SYDVKM. CDR3 sequence: CASRARDRGRTNEKLFF. CDR3 bases: TGTGCCAGCAGAGCCCGAGATAGGGGGAGAACTAATGAAAAACTGTTTTTT.

V and J are TRBV5-6 and TRBJ2-4; tentative D call: TRBD2 (6 bases). CDR1 and CDR2 from the germline V gene are SGHDT and YYEEEE. This CDR3 region has 14 residues. V shed 0 bases and J shed 16 bases, with 20 bases lying between them. CDR3 sequence: CASSLGSAPGAGYF. CDR3 sequence (DNA): TGTGCCAGCAGCTTGGGTAGCGCTCCGGGCGCGGGATACTTC.

The V and J genes are TRBV5-1 and TRBJ1-1; D may be TRBD1 (5 bases). The germline CDR1 and CDR2 sequences are SGHRS and YFSETQ. V was trimmed by 0 bases and J by 2 bases, leaving 11 bases between them. The CDR3 contains 15 residues. For the CDR3, the DNA is TGCGCCAGCAGCTTGGCCCCAGGGCCAAACACTGAAGCTTTCTTT. It codes for CASSLAPGPNTEAFF.

The gene calls are TRBV19 and TRBJ1-5, with D possibly TRBD1 on 5 matching bases. The CDR3 covers 15 residues. Germline values: CDR1 LNHDA, CDR2 SQIVND (reference sequence). V was trimmed by 5 bases and J by 4 bases, leaving 15 bases between them. CDR3 coding DNA: TGTGCCAGTAGTCCTCAGGGCCGACGAAATCAGCCCCAGCATTTT. Its protein product is CASSPQGRRNQPQHF.

The chain has TRBV7-9 and TRBJ1-3, with no clear D. The V end lost 5 bases, the J end lost 0 bases, and 2 bases lay between the germline ends. The length of the CDR3 is 12 residues. Germline loops: CDR1 SEHNR, CDR2 FQNEAQ (reference sequence). The CDR3 DNA sequence: TGTGCCAGCAGCATCTCTGGAAACACCATATATTTT. Protein product: CASSISGNTIYF.

V and J are TRBV23-1 and TRBJ1-2; maybe TRBD1 (5 bases). TRBV23-1 is recorded as an ORF, its role being uncertain. The V end lost 3 bases, the J end lost 4 bases, and 21 bases lay between the germline ends. The CDR3 extends over 17 amino acids. The CDR3 loop reads CASSHRRGPPGSYGYTF. The CDR3 nucleotides read TGCGCCAGCAGTCATCGGAGGGGACCGCCCGGGTCCTATGGCTACACCTTC.

The CDR3 region is CAISAGNTIYF. CDR3 DNA: TGTGCCATCAGTGCTGGAAACACCATATATTTT. This chain connects TRBV10-3 to TRBJ1-3; D is undetermined. Trimming left V 4 bases short and J 2 bases short, with 0 bases between. The CDR3 loop spans 11 amino acids. Germline V gives CDR1 ENHRY, CDR2 SYGVKD.

The rearrangement uses TRBV27 and TRBJ1-2; 10 positions agree with TRBD1. The CDR3 sequence is 14 residues long. The ends lost 5 bases at V and 4 bases at J; junction bases unmatched: 4. CDR1 and CDR2 from the germline V gene are MNHEY and SMNVEV (reference sequence). The DNA for the CDR3 is TGTGCCAGCAGTCCAAGGACAGGGGGCTATGGCTACACCTTC. Protein sequence: CASSPRTGGYGYTF.

The chain carries TRBV2 and TRBJ1-5; D remains unclear. CDR1 and CDR2 from the germline V gene are SNHLY and FYNNEI. This CDR3 is 15 amino acids long. Trimming took off 3 bases at V and 3 bases at J, with 12 bases between the two ends. The CDR3: CASSDNRGFNQPQHF. The CDR3 DNA is TGTGCCAGCAGTGACAACCGAGGGTTCAATCAGCCCCAGCATTTT.

The gene calls are TRBV11-3 and TRBJ2-5; D perhaps matches TRBD1 (6 bases). V dropped 1 base and J dropped 4 bases, with 10 bases sitting between them. The CDR3 consists of 14 residues. Germline CDR1 is SGHNT and CDR2 is YENEEA. This CDR3 is CASSLGGRGETQYF. The CDR3 coding sequence is TGTGCCAGCAGCTTAGGAGGCAGGGGAGAGACCCAGTACTTC.

This chain links TRBV2 with TRBJ2-1; D not certain. Germline V gene lookup returns CDR1 SNHLY and CDR2 FYNNEI. Trimming removed 6 bases from V and 8 bases from J, with 11 bases in between. The CDR3 spans 12 residues. The CDR3, as DNA: TGTGCCAGCAGATTAGAGATGGATGAGCAGTTCTTC. This codes for CASRLEMDEQFF. Using reference TRBV2 and TRBJ2-1 for the parts outside the CDR3, the full variable domain is EPEVTQTPSHQVTQMGQEVILRCVPISNHLYFYWYRQILGQKVEFLVSFYNNEISEKSEIFDDQFSVERPDGSNFTLKIRSTKLEDSAMYFCASRLEMDEQFFGPGTRLTVL.

This rearrangement joins TRBV5-4 to TRBJ2-5; D not certain. The CDR3 runs 11 residues. The V and J ends lost 4 bases and 2 bases respectively, with 3 bases between them. Germline CDR1 reads SGHNT; CDR2 reads YYREEE (reference sequence). The CDR3 DNA is TGTGCCAGCAGCGCTCAAGAGACCCAGTACTTC. This translates into CASSAQETQYF.

J is TRBJ2-1 and V is TRBV7-9; TRBD2 matches 12 bases. The ends lost 5 bases at V and 8 bases at J; junction bases unmatched: 7. The CDR3 is 15 residues long. In germline, CDR1 is SEHNR, CDR2 FQNEAQ (reference sequence). Written as DNA, the CDR3 is TGTGCCAGCAGCCTAACTAGCGGGAGGACAGATGAGCAGTTCTTC. Translation gives CASSLTSGRTDEQFF.